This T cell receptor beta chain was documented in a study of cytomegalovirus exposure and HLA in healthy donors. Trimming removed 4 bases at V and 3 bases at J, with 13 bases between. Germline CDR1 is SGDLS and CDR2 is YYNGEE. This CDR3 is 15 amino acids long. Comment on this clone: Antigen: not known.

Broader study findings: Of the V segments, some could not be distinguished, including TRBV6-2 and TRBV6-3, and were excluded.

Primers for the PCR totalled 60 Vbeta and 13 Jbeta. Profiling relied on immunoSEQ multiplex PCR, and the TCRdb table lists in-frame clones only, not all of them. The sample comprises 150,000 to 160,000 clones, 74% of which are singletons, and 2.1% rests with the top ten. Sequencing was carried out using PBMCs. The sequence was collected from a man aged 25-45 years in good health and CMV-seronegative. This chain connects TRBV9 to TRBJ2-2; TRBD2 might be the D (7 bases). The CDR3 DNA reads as TGTGCCAGCAGCCCCGGGGGGCCCGACACCGGGGAGCTGTTTTTT. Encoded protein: CASSPGGPDTGELFF. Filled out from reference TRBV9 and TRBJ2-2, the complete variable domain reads DSGVTQTPKHLITATGQRVTLRCSPRSGDLSVYWYQQSLDQGLQFLIQYYNGEERAKGNILERFSAQQFPDLHSELNLSSLELGDSALYFCASSPGGPDTGELFFGEGSRLTVL.